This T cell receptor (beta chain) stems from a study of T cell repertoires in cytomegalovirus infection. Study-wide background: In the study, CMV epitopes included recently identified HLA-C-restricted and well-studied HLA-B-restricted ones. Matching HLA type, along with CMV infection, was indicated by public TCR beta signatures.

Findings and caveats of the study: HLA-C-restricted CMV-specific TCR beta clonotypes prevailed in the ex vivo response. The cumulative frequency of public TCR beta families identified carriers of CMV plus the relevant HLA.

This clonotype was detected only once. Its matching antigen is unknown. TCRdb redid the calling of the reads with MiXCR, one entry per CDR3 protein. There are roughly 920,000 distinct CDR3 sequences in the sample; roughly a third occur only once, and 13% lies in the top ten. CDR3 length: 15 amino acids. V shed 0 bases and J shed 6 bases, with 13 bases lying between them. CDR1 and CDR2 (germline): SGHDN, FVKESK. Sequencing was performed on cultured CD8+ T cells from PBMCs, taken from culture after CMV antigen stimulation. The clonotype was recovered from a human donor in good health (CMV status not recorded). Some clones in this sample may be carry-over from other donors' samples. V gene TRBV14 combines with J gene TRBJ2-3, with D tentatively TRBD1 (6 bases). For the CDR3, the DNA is TGTGCCAGCAGCCAAGATAGCAGGGGTGCTGATACGCAGTATTTT. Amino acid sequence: CASSQDSRGADTQYF.